This TCR beta chain was captured in a study of blood T cell repertoires in COVID-19. Study information: COVID-19 samples collected from the United States, Italy and Spain covered acute and convalescent phases. From T cells, B-cell-depleted T cells, or PBMCs came the material, which was cDNA or gDNA.

The CDR3 has 15 amino acids. The trim removed 4 bases at V and 0 bases at J, leaving 4 bases unmatched. The V gene's germline CDR1 is MDHEN and CDR2 SYDVKM. Recruited during active infection, patients (from Seattle) were subsequently followed longitudinally. The repertoire was sequenced with immunoSEQ multiplex PCR; TCRdb's copy has only in-frame clones and lacks some. The table shows about 170,000 clones, with over 80% occurring only once. The receptor was derived from a woman aged 80 or over with COVID-19, enrolled during active disease. The material sequenced was peripheral blood. The gene calls are TRBV28 and TRBJ2-3, with TRBD1 identical over 7 bases. The CDR3, as DNA: TGTGCCAGCAGTTCACCGGGACAGAGCACAGATACGCAGTATTTT. This codes for CASSSPGQSTDTQYF.